These 18 T cell receptor beta chains were sequenced from one sample in a study of shared clonotypes between healthy human individuals. Sequenced by immunoSEQ multiplex PCR; TCRdb stores in-frame clones only, minus some. The data contain around 1,900,000 clones, around 93% of them singletons. As defined, naive CD8 cells were CD45RO-negative and positively selected for CCR7, with terminally differentiated effector memory CD45RA+ cells excluded. The sample consisted of naive CD8+ T cells from PBMCs. These receptors all stem from a man aged 18 to 29 in good health. Some clones in this sample may be carry-over from other donors' samples.

This clone was counted a single time. The chain is built from TRBV14 and TRBJ2-7; tentative D call: TRBD1 (6 bases). The CDR3 has 17 residues. V lost 0 bases to trimming and J lost 1 base, with 16 bases between them. Germline loops: CDR1 SGHDN, CDR2 FVKESK. This CDR3 is CASSQDRSRGWSYEQYF. The CDR3 DNA is TGTGCCAGCAGCCAAGATCGTAGCAGGGGATGGTCCTACGAGCAGTACTTC.

V gene TRBV27 combines with J gene TRBJ2-7; TRBD1 or TRBD2 may be the D gene (6 bases each). The CDR3 runs 14 residues. V lost 7 bases to trimming and J lost 4 bases, with 17 bases between them. CDR1 and CDR2 (germline): MNHEY, SMNVEV (reference sequence). The CDR3 sequence is CASTDAGHPYEQYF. The CDR3 DNA reads as TGTGCCAGCACCGATGCGGGACACCCATACGAGCAGTACTTC.

A single count supports this clone. The rearrangement joins TRBV11-2 to TRBJ2-3, with a tentative D call TRBD2 (6 bases). The CDR3 loop spans 15 amino acids. Germline values: CDR1 SGHAT, CDR2 FQNNGV. V lost 3 bases to trimming and J lost 7 bases, with 17 bases between them. CDR3 DNA sequence: TGTGCCAGCAGCTTGGACGGAGGGTTTGGGAATACGCAGTATTTT. It is translated as CASSLDGGFGNTQYF.

V is TRBV28 and J is TRBJ2-3, with D unclear. The CDR3 loop spans 16 amino acids. Germline loops: CDR1 MDHEN, CDR2 SYDVKM. V dropped 1 base and J dropped 4 bases, with 15 bases sitting between them. The DNA for the CDR3 is TGTGCCAGCAGTTTATTAAGCCCTAGAAGGGCAGATACGCAGTATTTT. Its translation is CASSLLSPRRADTQYF.

This CDR3 is CASSEVAKRGSAFF. DNA for the CDR3: TGTGCCAGCAGTGAAGTAGCGAAAAGGGGGTCAGCTTTCTTT. V and J are TRBV6-1 and TRBJ1-1; TRBD1 might be the D (6 bases). The germline V and J ends were trimmed by 1 base and 10 bases, with 16 bases remaining between them. The CDR3 is made up of 14 amino acids. CDR1 is MNHNS and CDR2 is SASEGT in the germline V gene.

V and J are TRBV5-5 and TRBJ2-1, with 12 bases identical to TRBD2. Germline V gene data show CDR1 as SGHKS and CDR2 as YYEKEE (reference sequence). The J segment lost 5 bases and the V segment lost 3 bases, leaving 3 bases of the junction unmatched. CDR3 length: 15 amino acids. In DNA, the CDR3 is TGTGCCAGCAGCTCCAGACTAGCGGGGGACAATGAGCAGTTCTTC. Translated, it gives CASSSRLAGDNEQFF.

This chain uses TRBV6-1 with TRBJ2-7; TRBD2 agrees at 7 bases. The J segment lost 6 bases and the V segment lost 8 bases, leaving 13 bases of the junction unmatched. Germline V CDR1 and CDR2: MNHNS, SASEGT. This CDR3 has 14 amino acids. CDR3 sequence (DNA): TGTGCCAGCGGTATGACTAGGGGCGGGGGCGAGCAGTACTTC. Protein product: CASGMTRGGGEQYF.

This chain connects TRBV7-8 to TRBJ2-2, with D possibly being TRBD1 (6 bases). Germline values: CDR1 SGHVS, CDR2 FQNEAQ. V was trimmed by 1 base and J by 5 bases, leaving 11 bases between them. The CDR3 sequence is 15 residues long. The CDR3 DNA is TGTGCCAGCAGCTTAGAAGTCAGGGGTACCGGGGAGCTGTTTTTT. Translation: CASSLEVRGTGELFF.

The V gene is TRBV29-1, the J gene TRBJ1-4; 8 bases are shared with TRBD1. V lost 7 bases, J lost 3 bases, and 7 bases stayed unmatched. CDR1 and CDR2 from the germline V gene are SQVTM and ANQGSEA. The CDR3 consists of 14 residues. The CDR3 region is CSAQDRDPNEKLFF. The DNA for the CDR3 is TGCAGCGCCCAGGACAGGGACCCTAATGAAAAACTGTTTTTT.

The chain employs TRBV4-1 and TRBJ1-2, with 7 bases that match TRBD1. The V gene's germline CDR1 is MGHRA and CDR2 YSYEKL. The junction had 5 bases not matched to a gene; V was cut back by 0 bases and J by 7 bases. The CDR3 covers 14 residues. CDR3 protein: CASSQDAGGTGYTF. CDR3 nucleotides: TGCGCCAGCAGCCAAGATGCAGGGGGGACTGGCTACACCTTC.

This clone was detected once. As DNA, the CDR3 is TGTGCCAGCAGCCCGAGACCGGGACAGGGATACGAGCAGTACTTC. Translated: CASSPRPGQGYEQYF. This chain connects TRBV7-6 to TRBJ2-7, with 9 bases fitting TRBD1. This CDR3 has 15 amino acids. The germline V gene has CDR1 SGHVS and CDR2 FNYEAQ. Trimming took 5 bases from V and 4 from J; bases not matched to a gene: 9.

The chain employs TRBV10-1 and TRBJ2-7; D is unclear. V lost 3 bases to trimming and J lost 6 bases, with 12 bases between them. This CDR3 contains 13 residues. The germline gives CDR1 WNHNN, CDR2 SYGVQD (reference sequence). The DNA for the CDR3 is TGCGCCAGCAGTGACCCCCCTGGTTCCGAGCAGTACTTC. Protein: CASSDPPGSEQYF.

The chain recombines TRBV7-6 with TRBJ1-5, with a tentative D call TRBD1 (6 bases). Deletions cut 6 bases from V and 3 bases from J, with 9 bases between. The CDR3 runs to 13 residues. The germline CDR1 and CDR2 sequences are SGHVS and FNYEAQ. CDR3 DNA: TGTGCCAGCAGGACAGGAAACAATCAGCCCCAGCATTTT. Protein sequence: CASRTGNNQPQHF.

The chain joins TRBV4-3 to TRBJ2-3; D remains unclear. This CDR3 spans 14 amino acids. Trimming cost V 5 bases and J 6 bases, with 15 bases left between them. The germline gives CDR1 LGHNA, CDR2 YSLEER. CDR3 sequence: CASSDGPLGDTQYF. DNA for the CDR3: TGCGCCAGCAGCGACGGGCCTCTTGGCGATACGCAGTATTTT.

As to this clone: The sample contains more than one DNA sequence encoding this CDR3. J is TRBJ2-1 and V is TRBV30, with a weak D call TRBD2 (5 bases). The V end lost 3 bases, the J end lost 10 bases, and 19 bases lay between the germline ends. The CDR3 has 14 residues. Germline CDR1 is GTSNPN and CDR2 is SVGIG (reference sequence). This CDR3 is CAWRGEPTFGEQFF. The CDR3 DNA reads TGTGCCTGGAGGGGAGAGCCCACCTTCGGGGAGCAGTTCTTC.

The chain carries TRBV11-2 and TRBJ1-2; 7 bases are a match to TRBD1. The CDR3 spans 13 residues. J was trimmed by 2 bases and V by 5 bases; bases with no gene match: 2. Germline assignment: CDR1 SGHAT and CDR2 FQNNGV. The CDR3 DNA sequence: TGTGCCAGCAGCGGGACAGCCAACTATGGCTACACCTTC. Its protein product is CASSGTANYGYTF.

V is TRBV6-6 and J is TRBJ2-7; possibly TRBD2 for D (5 bases). The V gene's germline CDR1 is MNHNY and CDR2 SVGAGI (reference sequence). The CDR3 extends over 15 amino acids. Trimming left V 0 bases short and J 2 bases short, with 11 bases between. The DNA for the CDR3 is TGTGCCAGCAGTTACTCGCGGGTTCCAACCTACGAGCAGTACTTC. Translation: CASSYSRVPTYEQYF.

This rearrangement joins TRBV9 to TRBJ2-7, with a tentative D call TRBD2 (6 bases). Germline V lookup: CDR1 SGDLS, CDR2 YYNGEE. V lost 0 bases, J lost 2 bases, and 12 bases lay in between. CDR3 length equals 15 residues. The CDR3 loop reads CASSVVGGGPYEQYF. CDR3 nucleotides: TGTGCCAGCAGCGTAGTGGGAGGTGGCCCCTACGAGCAGTACTTC.